This T cell receptor beta chain was found in a study of cytomegalovirus exposure and HLA in healthy donors. The germline CDR1 and CDR2 sequences are MNHEY and SMNVEV (reference sequence). V trimming: 5 bases; J trimming: 1 base; junction bases outside the gene matches: 10. This CDR3 has 19 residues. With 60 Vbeta and 13 Jbeta primers, the PCR was carried out. Profiled with immunoSEQ multiplex PCR; TCRdb holds only in-frame clones, not every one. This sample's clone table lists about 120,000 clones. Sequenced input: PBMCs. This TCR derives from a man aged 35-49 years in good health and CMV-seropositive. The chain carries TRBV27 and TRBJ2-1; 14 nucleotides line up with TRBD2. CDR3 bases: TGTGCCAGCAGTCCCCTCGGGACTAGCGGGAGATTTTCCTACAATGAGCAGTTCTTC. This codes for CASSPLGTSGRFSYNEQFF.